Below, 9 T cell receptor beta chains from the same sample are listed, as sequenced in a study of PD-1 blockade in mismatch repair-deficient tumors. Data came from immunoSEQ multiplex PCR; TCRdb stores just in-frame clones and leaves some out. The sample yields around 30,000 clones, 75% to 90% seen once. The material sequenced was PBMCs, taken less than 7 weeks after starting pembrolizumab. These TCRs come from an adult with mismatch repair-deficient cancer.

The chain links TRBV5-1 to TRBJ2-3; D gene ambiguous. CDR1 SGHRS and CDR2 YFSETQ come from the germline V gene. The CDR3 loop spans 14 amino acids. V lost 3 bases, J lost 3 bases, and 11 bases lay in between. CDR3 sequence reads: CASSYILLTDTQYF. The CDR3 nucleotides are TGCGCCAGCAGCTATATCCTGTTAACAGATACGCAGTATTTT.

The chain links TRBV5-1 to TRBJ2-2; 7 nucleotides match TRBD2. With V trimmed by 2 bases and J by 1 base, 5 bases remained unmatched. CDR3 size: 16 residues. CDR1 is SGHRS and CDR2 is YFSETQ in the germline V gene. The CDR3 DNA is TGCGCCAGCAGCTTAGACACTAGCGTGAACACCGGGGAGCTGTTTTTT. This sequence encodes CASSLDTSVNTGELFF. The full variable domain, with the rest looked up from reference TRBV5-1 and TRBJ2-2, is KAGVTQTPRYLIKTRGQQVTLSCSPISGHRSVSWYQQTPGQGLQFLFEYFSETQRNKGNFPGRFSGRQFSNSRSEMNVSTLELGDSALYLCASSLDTSVNTGELFFGEGSRLTVL.

For the CDR3, the DNA is TGTGCCAGCAGTTTAAAAGGAACAGGGAACTATGGCTACACCTTC. Translating it yields CASSLKGTGNYGYTF. The chain is built from TRBV28 and TRBJ1-2, with D tentatively TRBD1 (6 bases). The CDR3 contains 15 residues. Germline V gene lookup returns CDR1 MDHEN and CDR2 SYDVKM. V lost 2 bases to trimming and J lost 2 bases, with 12 bases between them.

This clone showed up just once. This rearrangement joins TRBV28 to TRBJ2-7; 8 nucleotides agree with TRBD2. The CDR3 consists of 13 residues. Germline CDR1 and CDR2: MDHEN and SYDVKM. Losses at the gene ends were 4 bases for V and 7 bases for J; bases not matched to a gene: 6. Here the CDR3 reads CASSWNGGEEQYF. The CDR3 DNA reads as TGTGCCAGCAGTTGGAACGGGGGGGAGGAGCAGTACTTC.

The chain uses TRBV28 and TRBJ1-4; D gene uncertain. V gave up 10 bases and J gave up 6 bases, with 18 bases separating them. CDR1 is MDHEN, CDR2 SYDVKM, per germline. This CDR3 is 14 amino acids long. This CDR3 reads CATSLFGVYEKLFF. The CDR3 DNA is TGTGCCACTTCGTTATTCGGGGTTTATGAAAAACTGTTTTTT.

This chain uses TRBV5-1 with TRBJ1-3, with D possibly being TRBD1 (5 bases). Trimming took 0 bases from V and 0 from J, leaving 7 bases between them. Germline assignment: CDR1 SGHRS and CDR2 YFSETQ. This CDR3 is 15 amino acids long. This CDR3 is CASSLVQASGNTIYF. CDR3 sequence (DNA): TGCGCCAGCAGCTTGGTACAGGCCTCTGGAAACACCATATATTTT.

In nucleotides, the CDR3 is TGTGCCAGTAGTGTCCGGGAGAACACTGAAGCTTTCTTT. Translation: CASSVRENTEAFF. The chain links TRBV19 to TRBJ1-1, with no clear D. This CDR3 spans 13 amino acids. The V end lost 5 bases, the J end lost 1 base, and 8 bases lay between the germline ends. Germline assignment: CDR1 LNHDA and CDR2 SQIVND (reference sequence). Together with reference TRBV19 and TRBJ1-1, the CDR3 gives the full variable domain: DGGITQSPKYLFRKEGQNVTLSCEQNLNHDAMYWYRQDPGQGLRLIYYSQIVNDFQKGDIAEGYSVSREKKESFPLTVTSAQKNPTAFYLCASSVRENTEAFFGQGTRLTVV.

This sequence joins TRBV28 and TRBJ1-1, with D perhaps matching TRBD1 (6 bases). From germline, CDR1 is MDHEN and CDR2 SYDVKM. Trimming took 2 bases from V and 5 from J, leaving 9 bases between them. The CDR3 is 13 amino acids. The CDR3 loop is CASSLQGRTEAFF. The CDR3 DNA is TGTGCCAGCAGTTTACAGGGGCGAACTGAAGCTTTCTTT. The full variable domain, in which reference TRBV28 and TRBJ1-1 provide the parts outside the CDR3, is DVKVTQSSRYLVKRTGEKVFLECVQDMDHENMFWYRQDPGLGLRLIYFSYDVKMKEKGDIPEGYSVSREKKERFSLILESASTNQTSMYLCASSLQGRTEAFFGQGTRLTVV.

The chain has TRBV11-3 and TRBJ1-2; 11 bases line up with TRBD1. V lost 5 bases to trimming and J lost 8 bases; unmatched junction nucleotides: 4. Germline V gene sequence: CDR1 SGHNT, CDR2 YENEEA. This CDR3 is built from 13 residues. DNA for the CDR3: TGTGCCAGCAGCCCGGACAGGGGGCTAGGCTACACCTTC. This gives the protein CASSPDRGLGYTF.